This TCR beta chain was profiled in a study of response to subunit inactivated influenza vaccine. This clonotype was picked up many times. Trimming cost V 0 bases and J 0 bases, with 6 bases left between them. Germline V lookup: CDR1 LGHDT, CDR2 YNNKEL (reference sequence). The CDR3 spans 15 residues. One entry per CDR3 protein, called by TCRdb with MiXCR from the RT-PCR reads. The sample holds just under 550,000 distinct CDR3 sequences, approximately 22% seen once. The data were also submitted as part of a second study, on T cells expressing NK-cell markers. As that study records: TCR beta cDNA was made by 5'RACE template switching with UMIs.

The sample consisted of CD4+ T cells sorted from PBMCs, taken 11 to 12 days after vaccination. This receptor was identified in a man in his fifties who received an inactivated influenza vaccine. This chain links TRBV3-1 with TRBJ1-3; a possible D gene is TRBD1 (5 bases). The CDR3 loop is CASSQDRVSGNTIYF. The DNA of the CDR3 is TGTGCCAGCAGCCAAGACAGGGTCTCTGGAAACACCATATATTTT.